Following are 23 T cell receptor beta chains from one sample sequenced in a study of CD8 T cells in ankylosing spondylitis. TCRdb redid the calling of the 5' RACE reads with MiXCR, one entry per CDR3 protein. Of around 120,000 distinct CDR3 sequences in the sample, roughly 15% are singletons; the top ten hold approximately 3%. The sequenced sample consisted of blood, either unsorted or a sorted T cell fraction (not recorded which). These receptors came from a female donor with ankylosing spondylitis or in good health (not recorded which).

The chain uses TRBV7-8 and TRBJ2-5; 7 bases fit TRBD2. The germline CDR1 and CDR2 sequences are SGHVS and FQNEAQ. The CDR3 has 17 residues. With V trimmed by 5 bases and J by 2 bases, 14 bases remained unmatched. The CDR3 region is CASSHLRLAELQETQYF. DNA for the CDR3: TGTGCCAGCAGCCACTTACGACTAGCCGAGTTACAAGAGACCCAGTACTTC.

The table lists this clonotype with many counts. V is TRBV29-1 and J is TRBJ2-5; TRBD2 aligns across 8 bases. Germline lookup yields CDR1 SQVTM and CDR2 ANQGSEA. The CDR3 is 14 residues long. J was trimmed by 5 bases and V by 3 bases; bases with no gene match: 8. The CDR3 DNA is TGCAGCGTTGAGGTCCTAGCGGGTCAGGAGACCCAGTACTTC. Amino acid sequence: CSVEVLAGQETQYF.

This clonotype was observed a handful of times. This chain links TRBV2 with TRBJ1-2; 7 bases are a match to TRBD1. Germline V lookup: CDR1 SNHLY, CDR2 FYNNEI. The CDR3 is 14 amino acids. J lost 2 bases, V lost 6 bases, and 6 bases had no gene match. The CDR3 DNA is TGTGCCAGCAGAGAGCAACAGGGGAACTATGGCTACACCTTC. It specifies CASREQQGNYGYTF.

This clonotype was picked up a small number of times. The chain has TRBV15 and TRBJ2-1; tentative D call: TRBD2 (5 bases). This CDR3 comprises 14 residues. The V end was cut by 0 bases, the J end by 8 bases, with 11 bases between. Germline CDR1 is LNHNV and CDR2 is YYDKDF (reference sequence). The DNA of the CDR3 is TGTGCCACCAGCAGAGATTTGCCGAGGGATGAGCAGTTCTTC. Its translation: CATSRDLPRDEQFF.

This clonotype has at least ten counts. The V and J genes are TRBV12-3 or TRBV12-4 and TRBJ2-1; D possibly corresponds to TRBD1 (5 bases). The ends were cut back, 1 base at V and 8 bases at J, with 6 bases in the middle. The CDR3 consists of 12 residues. The CDR3 region is CASSLGQYEQFF. The CDR3 nucleotides read TGTGCCAGCAGTTTAGGACAGTATGAGCAGTTCTTC.

V and J are TRBV10-2 and TRBJ2-7, with TRBD2 matching over 14 bases. V lost 0 bases and J lost 3; bases outside the gene matches: 4. This CDR3 has 17 amino acids. Per the germline V gene, CDR1 is WSHSY and CDR2 is SAAADI. CDR3 sequence: CASSESVTSGGVYEQYF. The DNA of the CDR3 is TGCGCCAGCAGTGAGTCGGTGACTAGCGGGGGGGTCTACGAGCAGTACTTC.

This clonotype was seen repeatedly, ten times or more. The V call is TRBV5-1, the J call TRBJ1-5; D is unclear. Trimming took 2 bases from V and 4 from J, leaving 7 bases between them. The CDR3 length is 13 residues. Germline-derived CDR1 and CDR2 are SGHRS and YFSETQ. The CDR3 bases are TGCGCCAGCAGCTTAGACGGAAATCAGCCCCAGCATTTT. This gives the protein CASSLDGNQPQHF. Supplemented by reference TRBV5-1 and TRBJ1-5, the full variable domain reads KAGVTQTPRYLIKTRGQQVTLSCSPISGHRSVSWYQQTPGQGLQFLFEYFSETQRNKGNFPGRFSGRQFSNSRSEMNVSTLELGDSALYLCASSLDGNQPQHFGDGTRLSIL.

To note about this clonotype: A much larger clone differs by one base, so this may be a read error. This chain uses TRBV12-3 or TRBV12-4 with TRBJ2-3, with TRBD2 identical over 11 bases. The CDR3 runs 15 residues. The V gene end was trimmed by 4 bases and the J gene end by 4 bases; junction bases not matched to a gene: 4. This chain's CDR3 is CASSSPGLAADTQYF. The CDR3 DNA sequence: TGTGCCAGCAGTTCCCCGGGACTAGCGGCAGATACGCAGTATTTT.

The V call is TRBV6-1, the J call TRBJ2-7; 7 positions match TRBD1. This CDR3 has 16 residues. V dropped 0 bases and J dropped 3; count of bases not matched to a gene: 8. Germline V gives CDR1 MNHNS, CDR2 SASEGT. This CDR3 is CASSEAHGRGNYEQYF. CDR3 nucleotide sequence: TGTGCCAGCAGTGAAGCGCATGGCAGGGGGAACTACGAGCAGTACTTC.

This clonotype was found many times. The V call is TRBV28, the J call TRBJ1-1; 9 bases fit TRBD1. The germline V gene has CDR1 MDHEN and CDR2 SYDVKM. V shed 6 bases, J shed 11 bases, and the junction held 10 bases outside the gene matches. The CDR3 runs to 13 residues. The chain's CDR3 is CASRPTGGPLAFF. CDR3 DNA: TGTGCCAGCAGGCCAACAGGGGGCCCTTTGGCTTTCTTT.

The rearrangement joins TRBV12-3 or TRBV12-4 to TRBJ2-1; D is ambiguous. This CDR3 is 11 amino acids long. The V gene lost 5 bases and the J gene lost 10 bases, with 9 bases spanning the gap. The CDR3 here is CASSEAYEQFF. CDR3 bases: TGTGCCAGCAGTGAAGCGTACGAGCAGTTCTTC.

The table lists this clonotype with many counts. The rearrangement links TRBV6-4 to TRBJ2-5; D remains ambiguous. This CDR3 region has 13 residues. The V gene's germline CDR1 is MRHNA and CDR2 SNTAGT. Trimming cost V 3 bases and J 5 bases, with 10 bases left between them. CDR3: CASSEQYGETQYF. CDR3 coding DNA: TGTGCCAGCAGTGAACAATATGGGGAGACCCAGTACTTC.

This clonotype has at least ten counts. The V call is TRBV20-1, the J call TRBJ2-3; possibly TRBD2 for D (6 bases). The germline CDR1 and CDR2 sequences are DFQATT and SNEGSKA (reference sequence). The CDR3 extends over 14 amino acids. V lost 6 bases and J 6 bases, leaving 19 bases between the germline ends. The chain's CDR3 is CSAGGPGLIDTQYF. Here the CDR3 DNA reads TGCAGTGCGGGGGGACCGGGGTTGATCGATACGCAGTATTTT.

The sample holds a few counts of this clonotype. The chain carries TRBV27 and TRBJ1-6; D is unclear. Looked up from germline, CDR1 is MNHEY and CDR2 is SMNVEV (reference sequence). Between the trimmed V and J ends, which lost 3 bases and 14 bases, there was a span of 14 bases. The CDR3 covers 13 residues. CDR3 region: CASSFSAPRSLHF. The CDR3 region has the DNA TGTGCCAGCAGTTTCTCAGCCCCTCGGTCCCTCCACTTT.

This rearrangement joins TRBV11-2 to TRBJ2-5; D gene uncertain. CDR1 and CDR2 (germline): SGHAT, FQNNGV. The CDR3 covers 13 residues. V dropped 5 bases and J dropped 5 bases, with 12 bases sitting between them. This CDR3 is CASSAGPWETQYF. The DNA for the CDR3 is TGTGCCAGCAGCGCAGGTCCCTGGGAGACCCAGTACTTC.

The V call is TRBV10-3, the J call TRBJ1-2; D is unresolved. The CDR3 has 13 residues. V shed 6 bases and J shed 0 bases, with 8 bases lying between them. Looked up from germline, CDR1 is ENHRY and CDR2 is SYGVKD. In DNA, the CDR3 is TGTGCCATCAGAGCCAGCTCTAACTATGGCTACACCTTC. Translation gives CAIRASSNYGYTF.

This clonotype has a single count. This chain uses TRBV11-3 with TRBJ2-3; 8 bases fit TRBD2. Germline CDR1 is SGHNT and CDR2 is YENEEA. Losses at the gene ends were 4 bases for V and 5 bases for J; bases not matched to a gene: 8. CDR3 length: 15 residues. DNA of the CDR3: TGTGCCAGCAGCTCGGGGGGGCCACCGGGAGATACGCAGTATTTT. Its protein is CASSSGGPPGDTQYF.

This chain connects TRBV18 to TRBJ2-3; weak D call: TRBD2 (6 bases). The V and J ends lost 2 bases and 6 bases respectively, with 21 bases between them. The length of the CDR3 is 17 residues. The germline V gene has CDR1 KGHSH and CDR2 LQKENI. The DNA of the CDR3 is TGTGCCAGCTCACCATTCGTTGCCGGGGGATCAGGTGATACGCAGTATTTT. This codes for CASSPFVAGGSGDTQYF.

The V gene is TRBV20-1, the J gene TRBJ1-4; D is uncertain. V was cut by 7 bases and J by 3 bases, with 18 bases left in between. The CDR3 runs to 15 residues. Germline CDR1 is DFQATT and CDR2 is SNEGSKA (reference sequence). CDR3 sequence: CSVSTIGLANEKLFF. CDR3 in DNA: TGCAGTGTCTCTACGATCGGGCTGGCTAATGAAAAACTGTTTTTT.

The V and J genes are TRBV12-3 or TRBV12-4 and TRBJ1-2, with TRBD1 as a possible D gene (5 bases). The V and J ends lost 3 bases and 2 bases respectively, with 7 bases between them. There are 13 residues in the CDR3. CDR3 sequence: CASSFRTNYGYTF. The DNA for the CDR3 is TGTGCCAGCAGTTTCCGGACAAACTATGGCTACACCTTC.

The V gene is TRBV7-2, the J gene TRBJ2-3; TRBD1 or TRBD2 may be the D gene (5 bases each). The CDR3 covers 15 residues. Germline V gene data show CDR1 as SGHTA and CDR2 as FQGNSA. Deletions cut 2 bases from V and 2 bases from J, with 11 bases between. The CDR3 nucleotides read TGTGCCAGCAGCTTACGGGGACGATCCACAGATACGCAGTATTTT. Its translation: CASSLRGRSTDTQYF.

The J gene is TRBJ1-2, the V gene TRBV20-1; 10 nucleotides agree with TRBD1. Germline V lookup: CDR1 DFQATT, CDR2 SNEGSKA (reference sequence). The CDR3 spans 13 residues. V shed 6 bases, J shed 6 bases, and the junction held 7 bases outside the gene matches. CDR3 sequence reads: CSARSGTGDGYTF. CDR3 DNA sequence: TGCAGTGCCCGATCCGGGACAGGGGATGGCTACACCTTC.

The rearrangement uses TRBV12-3 or TRBV12-4 and TRBJ2-1, with 9 bases lining up with TRBD2. V was pared by 8 bases and J by 1 base, with 15 bases of the junction left unmatched. The CDR3 length is 18 residues. CDR3 in DNA: TGTGCCAGCGGCTGGAGGGCTAGCGGGAAAACATCCTACAATGAGCAGTTCTTC. Protein: CASGWRASGKTSYNEQFF.